What follows are 5 T cell receptor beta chains derived from one specimen sequenced in a study of PD-L1 blockade in urothelial cancer. TCRdb's table, derived via immunoSEQ multiplex PCR, lists solely in-frame clones and lacks some. The table lists around 100,000 clones, over 75% of them singletons. Time point of the sample: pretreatment peripheral blood. The sequences come from PBMCs, collected around atezolizumab (anti-PD-L1) treatment. These receptors originate from a man in his sixties with urothelial cancer.

A single count supports this clone. The chain has TRBV6-6 and TRBJ2-1, with a tentative D call TRBD2 (5 bases). The CDR3 contains 13 residues. Germline-derived CDR1 and CDR2 are MNHNY and SVGAGI (reference sequence). The V and J ends lost 4 bases and 9 bases respectively, with 13 bases between them. CDR3 region: CASSFDYIGEQFF. The CDR3 DNA reads TGTGCCAGCAGTTTTGACTATATCGGTGAGCAGTTCTTC.

The V call is TRBV29-1, the J call TRBJ2-5, with 9 nucleotides matching TRBD2. Losses at the gene ends were 6 bases for V and 4 bases for J; bases not matched to a gene: 9. CDR1 is SQVTM, CDR2 ANQGSEA, per germline. The CDR3 length is 14 residues. The CDR3 DNA follows: TGCAGCGTCCTGGCGGGGGGGCCGAGAGAGACCCAGTACTTC. It encodes CSVLAGGPRETQYF. The whole variable domain, remainder taken from reference TRBV29-1 and TRBJ2-5, is SAVISQKPSRDICQRGTSLTIQCQVDSQVTMMFWYRQQPGQSLTLIATANQGSEATYESGFVIDKFPISRPNLTFSTLTVSNMSPEDSSIYLCSVLAGGPRETQYFGPGTRLLVL.

The J gene is TRBJ2-1, the V gene TRBV5-8; maybe TRBD1 (5 bases). V shed 1 base and J shed 0 bases, with 8 bases lying between them. The germline V gene encodes CDR1 SGHTS and CDR2 YDEGEE. The CDR3 runs to 15 residues. The CDR3 DNA reads as TGTGCCAGCAGCTTGCGACAGAGCTCCTACAATGAGCAGTTCTTC. It specifies CASSLRQSSYNEQFF.

The rearrangement uses TRBV4-1 and TRBJ2-7; 11 positions agree with TRBD2. Germline V gene data show CDR1 as MGHRA and CDR2 as YSYEKL. With V trimmed by 1 base and J by 5 bases, 4 bases remained unmatched. There are 15 residues in the CDR3. The CDR3 sequence is CASSQATSGTHEQYF. The CDR3 bases are TGCGCCAGCAGCCAAGCGACTAGCGGGACCCACGAGCAGTACTTC.

The genes are TRBV29-1 and TRBJ2-7; 8 bases line up with TRBD2. V was pared by 6 bases and J by 2 bases, with 9 bases of the junction left unmatched. The CDR3 length is 14 residues. Germline-derived CDR1 and CDR2 are SQVTM and ANQGSEA. The CDR3 nucleotides are TGCAGCGTCGGGGGGGGCTCTGGACCCTACGAGCAGTACTTC. Translated, it gives CSVGGGSGPYEQYF.